This passage covers 6 T cell receptor beta chains from one sample sequenced in a study of shared clonotypes between healthy human individuals. Profiling relied on immunoSEQ multiplex PCR, and the TCRdb table lists in-frame clones only, not all of them. The sample has 640,000 or so clones, more than 70% seen once. The sequencing sample was made of memory CD4+ T cells sorted from blood. Subset meaning: CD45RA-negative fraction. These receptors were obtained from a woman aged 25-40 years in good health.

The V and J genes are TRBV11-2 and TRBJ1-1; TRBD1 might be the D (6 bases). Germline V gene lookup returns CDR1 SGHAT and CDR2 FQNNGV. Trimming left V 0 bases short and J 6 bases short, with 17 bases between. The length of the CDR3 is 16 residues. The CDR3: CASSLDRHRVLPEAFF. The DNA of the CDR3 is TGTGCCAGCAGCTTAGATCGGCACAGGGTTTTGCCTGAAGCTTTCTTT.

This clone has just a few counts. This chain links TRBV10-1 with TRBJ2-3, with D maybe TRBD1 (5 bases). The CDR3 contains 16 residues. Germline loops: CDR1 WNHNN, CDR2 SYGVQD (reference sequence). V lost 0 bases and J 0 bases, leaving 10 bases between the germline ends. The CDR3 protein is CASSESVAGSTDTQYF. Written as DNA, the CDR3 is TGCGCCAGCAGTGAGTCGGTGGCAGGGAGCACAGATACGCAGTATTTT.

CDR3 nucleotide sequence: TGCGCCAGCAGCCAAGGCTCTAGCGGGAGCAACTACAATGAGCAGTTCTTC. It encodes CASSQGSSGSNYNEQFF. The V gene is TRBV4-1, the J gene TRBJ2-1, with 10 bases that match TRBD2. The V segment lost 1 base and the J segment 3 bases; nucleotides outside the gene matches: 6. The CDR3 covers 17 residues. Germline V lookup: CDR1 MGHRA, CDR2 YSYEKL.

This clone was recorded a few times. CDR3 nucleotides: TGTGCCAGCAGCTTCGGGAGGGGCCCGTACAATGAGCAGTTCTTC. Translated: CASSFGRGPYNEQFF. V and J are TRBV7-2 and TRBJ2-1, with TRBD2 identical over 8 bases. Germline CDR1 reads SGHTA; CDR2 reads FQGNSA. Trimming at V came to 3 bases and at J to 4 bases, leaving 5 bases not matched to a gene. CDR3 length: 15 amino acids.

This clone appeared a few times. The chain recombines TRBV5-1 with TRBJ2-1, with D uncertain. Germline V gene sequence: CDR1 SGHRS, CDR2 YFSETQ. Trimming removed 3 bases at V and 7 bases at J, with 20 bases between. There are 16 residues in the CDR3. Written as DNA, the CDR3 is TGCGCCAGCAGCTCCGCTCTGGCCTCGATTGGGAATGAGCAGTTCTTC. This gives the protein CASSSALASIGNEQFF.

The chain has TRBV19 and TRBJ2-5, with 8 nucleotides matching TRBD1. The CDR3 has 14 amino acids. V dropped 4 bases and J dropped 5; count of bases not matched to a gene: 6. The V gene's germline CDR1 is LNHDA and CDR2 SQIVND (reference sequence). For the CDR3, the DNA is TGTGCCAGTAGTACTACAGGGGGGACGGAGACCCAGTACTTC. Translation gives CASSTTGGTETQYF.